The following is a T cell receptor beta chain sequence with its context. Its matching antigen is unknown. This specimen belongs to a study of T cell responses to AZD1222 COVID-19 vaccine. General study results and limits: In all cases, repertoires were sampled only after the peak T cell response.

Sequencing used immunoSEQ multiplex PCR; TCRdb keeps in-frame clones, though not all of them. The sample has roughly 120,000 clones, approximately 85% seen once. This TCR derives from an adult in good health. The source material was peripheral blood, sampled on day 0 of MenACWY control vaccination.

The CDR3 DNA follows: TGTGCCAGCAGCCCCCGGCGGGAGACCCCCTACGAGCAGTACTTC. It translates to CASSPRRETPYEQYF. The genes are TRBV11-2 and TRBJ2-7, with 7 positions matching TRBD2. The CDR3 is 15 residues long. V shed 5 bases, J shed 2 bases, and the junction held 9 bases outside the gene matches. Looked up from germline, CDR1 is SGHAT and CDR2 is FQNNGV. The variable domain in full, completed from reference TRBV11-2 and TRBJ2-7, reads EAGVAQSPRYKIIEKRQSVAFWCNPISGHATLYWYQQILGQGPKLLIQFQNNGVVDDSQLPKDRFSAERLKGVDSTLKIQPAKLEDSAVYLCASSPRRETPYEQYFGPGTRLTVT.